The 7 T cell receptor beta chains below were found in one sample sequenced in a study of T cell responses to AZD1222 COVID-19 vaccine. The protocol was immunoSEQ multiplex PCR, while the TCRdb copy is restricted to in-frame clones and leaves out a portion. The sample lists more than 90,000 clones, 65% to 85% occurring once. The sequences come from peripheral blood, collected on day 0 of AZD1222 vaccination. These receptors came from an adult in good health.

The V gene is TRBV27, the J gene TRBJ2-7; TRBD2 matches at 10 bases. The CDR3 spans 14 residues. The ends lost 5 bases at V and 4 bases at J; junction bases unmatched: 5. Germline V CDR1 and CDR2: MNHEY, SMNVEV (reference sequence). CDR3 sequence (DNA): TGTGCCAGCAGTGGACTAGCGGAACTTTACGAGCAGTACTTC. This translates into CASSGLAELYEQYF.

The J gene is TRBJ2-1, the V gene TRBV7-6; the match to TRBD2 covers 11 bases. Losses at the gene ends were 5 bases for V and 9 bases for J; bases not matched to a gene: 9. The germline V gene encodes CDR1 SGHVS and CDR2 FNYEAQ. CDR3 size: 15 residues. The CDR3 spells CASSPRLAGRSEQFF. As DNA, the CDR3 is TGTGCCAGCAGCCCAAGACTAGCGGGGAGGAGTGAGCAGTTCTTC.

V and J are TRBV19 and TRBJ1-2, with 8 bases that match TRBD1. Germline V gene lookup returns CDR1 LNHDA and CDR2 SQIVND (reference sequence). The CDR3 is made up of 16 amino acids. With 5 bases clipped from V and 2 bases from J, the junction kept 10 bases outside the gene matches. As DNA, the CDR3 is TGTGCCAGTAGTGTATCCGGGACAGGCCGAAACTATGGCTACACCTTC. This gives the protein CASSVSGTGRNYGYTF.

This clone was counted a single time. The chain employs TRBV11-3 and TRBJ2-1; the D is unclear. V lost 1 base to trimming and J lost 5 bases, with 12 bases between them. Germline assignment: CDR1 SGHNT and CDR2 YENEEA. The CDR3 runs 15 residues. CDR3 in amino acids: CASSLGAYVDNEQFF. The CDR3 region has the DNA TGTGCCAGCAGCTTAGGGGCTTACGTCGACAATGAGCAGTTCTTC. Full variable domain (outside the CDR3, taken from reference TRBV11-3 and TRBJ2-1): EAGVVQSPRYKIIEKKQPVAFWCNPISGHNTLYWYLQNLGQGPELLIRYENEEAVDDSQLPKDRFSAERLKGVDSTLKIQPAELGDSAVYLCASSLGAYVDNEQFFGPGTRLTVL.

This clone was observed a handful of times. V and J are TRBV28 and TRBJ1-5; D remains ambiguous. With 5 bases removed from V and 0 bases from J, the gap between germline ends came to 5 bases. Germline loops: CDR1 MDHEN, CDR2 SYDVKM. There are 13 residues in the CDR3. The CDR3 protein is CASSGSSNQPQHF. The CDR3 DNA reads as TGTGCCAGCAGTGGGAGTAGCAATCAGCCCCAGCATTTT.

The rearrangement joins TRBV7-8 to TRBJ2-5; the D call may be TRBD1 or TRBD2 (5 bases each). Germline-derived CDR1 and CDR2 are SGHVS and FQNEAQ. Deletions cut 0 bases from V and 5 bases from J, with 13 bases between. The CDR3 sequence is 15 residues long. CDR3 coding DNA: TGTGCCAGCAGCTTAGCTGAGGGGTTGCCCGAGACCCAGTACTTC. Translating it yields CASSLAEGLPETQYF.

This rearrangement joins TRBV28 to TRBJ2-2, with D possibly matching TRBD1 (5 bases). Germline CDR1 reads MDHEN; CDR2 reads SYDVKM. V lost 10 bases, J lost 5 bases, and 14 bases lay in between. There are 13 residues in the CDR3. The CDR3 DNA follows: TGTGCCATCGATGATCAGGGAACCGGGGAGCTGTTTTTT. It yields the protein CAIDDQGTGELFF.